These 15 T cell receptor beta chains originate from one sample sequenced in a study of blood T cells in healthy people across ages. PCR was performed a second time for roughly 7 to 12 cycles using a sample-barcoded 5' primer and a J-beta primer mix. Each CDR3 protein gets one entry after TCRdb re-called the 5' RACE reads with MiXCR. The repertoire includes roughly 1,300,000 distinct CDR3 sequences, approximately 59% of them detected once, and 6.5% to 8.5% sits in the top ten. What was sequenced was blood. These receptors originate from a man aged 18 to 35 in good health.

The rearrangement uses TRBV20-1 and TRBJ2-4; 7 nucleotides match TRBD1. From germline, CDR1 is DFQATT and CDR2 SNEGSKA (reference sequence). V lost 0 bases to trimming and J lost 0 bases; unmatched junction nucleotides: 11. The CDR3 runs 18 residues. CDR3 amino acids: CSARDRANRGLAKNIQYF. The CDR3 bases are TGCAGTGCTAGAGATCGGGCGAACAGGGGCCTAGCCAAAAACATTCAGTACTTC.

This clonotype was found a few times. The V gene is TRBV4-1, the J gene TRBJ2-5; TRBD1 matches 7 bases. The CDR3 loop spans 15 amino acids. Germline V lookup: CDR1 MGHRA, CDR2 YSYEKL. V lost 3 bases and J lost 3; bases outside the gene matches: 7. This chain's CDR3 is CASSQLPGQKETQYF. The CDR3 DNA reads as TGCGCCAGCAGCCAGCTACCGGGACAGAAAGAGACCCAGTACTTC.

The chain joins TRBV28 to TRBJ2-5; a possible D gene is TRBD2 (6 bases). Germline assignment: CDR1 MDHEN and CDR2 SYDVKM. V lost 6 bases, J lost 4 bases, and 18 bases lay in between. This CDR3 comprises 15 residues. This chain's CDR3 is CASSHGDRGRETQYF. The CDR3 DNA sequence: TGTGCCAGCAGCCACGGGGACCGGGGGAGAGAGACCCAGTACTTC.

The chain combines TRBV7-9 with TRBJ2-3; D ambiguous. CDR1 and CDR2 (germline): SEHNR, FQNEAQ (reference sequence). V lost 6 bases and J 2 bases, leaving 9 bases between the germline ends. The CDR3 length is 13 residues. This CDR3 is CASSGQHTDTQYF. The CDR3 DNA sequence: TGTGCCAGCAGTGGGCAGCACACAGATACGCAGTATTTT. Full variable domain (remainder filled in from reference TRBV7-9 and TRBJ2-3): DTGVSQNPRHKITKRGQNVTFRCDPISEHNRLYWYRQTLGQGPEFLTYFQNEAQLEKSRLLSDRFSAERPKGSFSTLEIQRTEQGDSAMYLCASSGQHTDTQYFGPGTRLTVL.

This clonotype was detected a few times. The rearrangement links TRBV29-1 to TRBJ2-7; D is ambiguous. CDR3 length equals 11 residues. Germline CDR1 and CDR2: SQVTM and ANQGSEA. V lost 4 bases, J lost 5 bases, and 9 bases lay in between. DNA for the CDR3: TGCAGCGTTGGCCTCACTAACGAGCAGTACTTC. Its protein product is CSVGLTNEQYF.

V gene TRBV20-1 combines with J gene TRBJ1-2; D not certain. V lost 0 bases, J lost 4 bases, and 15 bases lay in between. Germline V gene lookup returns CDR1 DFQATT and CDR2 SNEGSKA (reference sequence). CDR3 length: 15 amino acids. The CDR3 region has the DNA TGCAGTGCTAGAGAACCGGGCCGGGAGGGCTATGGCTACACCTTC. Encoded protein: CSAREPGREGYGYTF.

The genes are TRBV4-1 and TRBJ2-3, with 8 bases fitting TRBD2. Germline CDR1 MGHRA, CDR2 YSYEKL. This CDR3 has 16 amino acids. Trimming cost V 7 bases and J 4 bases; bases outside gene matches: 13. CDR3 coding DNA: TGCGCCAGCAACTCCTATGGGCGGGGGGATGCAGATACGCAGTATTTT. Encoded protein: CASNSYGRGDADTQYF.

The chain employs TRBV20-1 and TRBJ2-1; possibly TRBD2 for D (6 bases). Germline assignment: CDR1 DFQATT and CDR2 SNEGSKA (reference sequence). This CDR3 has 12 amino acids. V lost 0 bases, J lost 9 bases, and 9 bases lay in between. The CDR3 DNA sequence: TGCAGTGCTAGAGATGCGGGGACTGAGCAGTTCTTC. This gives the protein CSARDAGTEQFF.

The gene calls are TRBV7-9 and TRBJ1-1, with 7 bases identical to TRBD1. V lost 5 bases to trimming and J lost 3 bases; unmatched junction nucleotides: 9. The CDR3 is 15 amino acids. Germline V lookup: CDR1 SEHNR, CDR2 FQNEAQ (reference sequence). The CDR3, as DNA: TGTGCCAGCAGCCCCATAGGACAGGCCCACACTGAAGCTTTCTTT. Translated, it gives CASSPIGQAHTEAFF.

This clonotype was seen a single time. The genes are TRBV3-1 and TRBJ2-7; tentatively, D is TRBD1 (6 bases). Germline V gives CDR1 LGHDT, CDR2 YNNKEL (reference sequence). The CDR3 sequence is 15 residues long. V dropped 0 bases and J dropped 2 bases, with 11 bases sitting between them. The CDR3 sequence is CASSQEAGAPYEQYF. CDR3 sequence (DNA): TGTGCCAGCAGCCAAGAGGCAGGGGCCCCCTACGAGCAGTACTTC.

This clonotype occurred a few times. The chain couples TRBV20-1 to TRBJ2-7; unclear D gene. This CDR3 region has 11 residues. The germline V gene has CDR1 DFQATT and CDR2 SNEGSKA (reference sequence). V was cut by 1 base and J by 6 bases, with 7 bases left in between. CDR3 loop: CSARGSIEQYF. The CDR3 DNA reads TGCAGTGCTAGAGGTAGCATCGAGCAGTACTTC.

The chain uses TRBV6-5 and TRBJ2-3; TRBD2 agrees at 10 bases. This CDR3 contains 18 residues. J lost 3 bases, V lost 0 bases, and 9 bases had no gene match. Germline-derived CDR1 and CDR2 are MNHEY and SVGAGI. The CDR3 region is CASSYSLAGDQWTDTQYF. In DNA form, the CDR3 reads TGTGCCAGCAGTTACTCCCTAGCGGGGGATCAATGGACAGATACGCAGTATTTT.

The chain has TRBV6-1 and TRBJ1-1; TRBD1 agrees at 8 bases. Germline V gene data show CDR1 as MNHNS and CDR2 as SASEGT. V was pared by 6 bases and J by 4 bases, with 7 bases of the junction left unmatched. This CDR3 spans 14 amino acids. As DNA, the CDR3 is TGTGCCAGCAGAGACAGGGGCTCGGGCACTGAAGCTTTCTTT. This translates into CASRDRGSGTEAFF.

The V and J genes are TRBV20-1 and TRBJ1-4, with unresolved D. Germline CDR1 reads DFQATT; CDR2 reads SNEGSKA (reference sequence). Between the trimmed V and J ends, which lost 3 bases and 4 bases, there was a span of 15 bases. The CDR3 is 15 residues long. CDR3 nucleotides: TGCAGTGCTAGTGAGGACGTCGGAATTAATGAAAAACTGTTTTTT. Translation gives CSASEDVGINEKLFF.

This clonotype is a singleton in its sample. An end of the junction differs from the germline gene, which may be a read error. The chain couples TRBV5-1 to TRBJ1-2; D possibly corresponds to TRBD1 (5 bases). CDR1 and CDR2 (germline): SGHRS, YFSETQ. This CDR3 is built from 14 residues. The CDR3 is CASTLSGREDGYTF. CDR3 DNA sequence: TGCGCCAGCACCTTGTCTGGCAGGGAGGATGGCTACACCTTC.